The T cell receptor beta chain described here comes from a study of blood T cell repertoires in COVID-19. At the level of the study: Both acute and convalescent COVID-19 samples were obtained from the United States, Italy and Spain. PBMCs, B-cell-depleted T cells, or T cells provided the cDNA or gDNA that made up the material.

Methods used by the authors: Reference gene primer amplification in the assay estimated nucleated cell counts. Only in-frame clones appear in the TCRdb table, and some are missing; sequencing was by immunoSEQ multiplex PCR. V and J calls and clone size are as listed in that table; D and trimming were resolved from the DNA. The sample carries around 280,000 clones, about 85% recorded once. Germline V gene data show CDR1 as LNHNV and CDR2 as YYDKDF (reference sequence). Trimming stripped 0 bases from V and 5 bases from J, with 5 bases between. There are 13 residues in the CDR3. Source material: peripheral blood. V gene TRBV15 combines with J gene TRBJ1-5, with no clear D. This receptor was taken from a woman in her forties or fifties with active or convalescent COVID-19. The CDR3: CATSRDADQPQHF. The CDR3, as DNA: TGTGCCACCAGCAGAGACGCGGATCAGCCCCAGCATTTT.